This record covers a single TCR beta chain. Its antigen is unknown. The data were produced by immunoSEQ multiplex PCR, yet TCRdb's version contains in-frame clones alone and is incomplete. This sample carries approximately 500,000 clones, around 96% of them seen once, and the ten largest clones take 0.05% to 0.07%. The sample comes from a study of shared clonotypes between healthy human individuals. Overall study findings and caveats: Depth of sequencing was expected to influence donor clonotype sharing.

The TCR was taken from a young woman in good health. What was sequenced was naive CD4+ T cells sorted from blood. Subset here: CD45RA+ positively selected.

CDR3 sequence (DNA): TGTGCCAGCAGCTTAATCGGTGGGTCGGTTACCGGGGAGCTGTTTTTT. This sequence encodes CASSLIGGSVTGELFF. This rearrangement joins TRBV7-8 to TRBJ2-2; D gene ambiguous. The CDR3 runs 16 residues. V lost 2 bases and J 5 bases, leaving 15 bases between the germline ends. Germline values: CDR1 SGHVS, CDR2 FQNEAQ.